The T cell receptor (beta chain) described here comes from a study of blood T cell repertoires in COVID-19. For the study at large: The samples span acute and convalescent COVID-19 from the United States, Italy and Spain. T cells, B-cell-depleted T cells, or PBMCs provided the cDNA or gDNA that served as material.

Original data processing: Reference gene primer amplification gave estimated nucleated cell counts. Profiling relied on immunoSEQ multiplex PCR, and the TCRdb table lists in-frame clones only, not all of them. The DNA gave D and trimming, while V, J and clone size come from that table. The table includes 100,000 or so clones, under 80% detected once. The V gene end was trimmed by 7 bases and the J gene end by 7 bases; junction bases not matched to a gene: 7. The CDR3 is made up of 13 amino acids. The TCR originated in a man between 65 and 85 years old with active or convalescent COVID-19. The chain carries TRBV12-3 or TRBV12-4 and TRBJ1-1; 9 bases are shared with TRBD1. Sequencing was done on a sample of peripheral blood. The CDR3 loop reads CASTHRGQGEAFF. In nucleotides, the CDR3 is TGTGCCAGCACTCACAGGGGGCAAGGTGAAGCTTTCTTT.